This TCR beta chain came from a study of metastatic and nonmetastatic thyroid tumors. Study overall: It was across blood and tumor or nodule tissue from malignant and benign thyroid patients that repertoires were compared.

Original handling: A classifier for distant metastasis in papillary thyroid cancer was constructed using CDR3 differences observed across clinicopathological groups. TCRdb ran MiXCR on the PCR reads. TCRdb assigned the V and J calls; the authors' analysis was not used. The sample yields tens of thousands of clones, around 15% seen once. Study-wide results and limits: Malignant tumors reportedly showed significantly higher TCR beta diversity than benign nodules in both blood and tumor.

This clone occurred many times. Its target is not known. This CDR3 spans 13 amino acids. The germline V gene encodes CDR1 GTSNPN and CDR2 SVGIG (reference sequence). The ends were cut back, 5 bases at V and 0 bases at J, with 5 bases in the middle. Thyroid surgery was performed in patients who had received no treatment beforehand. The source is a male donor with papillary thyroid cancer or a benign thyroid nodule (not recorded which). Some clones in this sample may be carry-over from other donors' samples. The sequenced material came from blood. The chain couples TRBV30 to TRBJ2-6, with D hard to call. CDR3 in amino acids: CAWVNSGANVLTF. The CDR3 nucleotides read TGTGCCTGGGTCAACTCTGGGGCCAACGTCCTGACTTTC.